This TCR beta chain was retrieved from a study of cytomegalovirus exposure and HLA in healthy donors. Study-wide findings and caveats: Later analysis indicated greater clonal expansion among HLA-associated TCR beta chains than among equally common other chains. Previously analyzed data showed that most TCR beta V segments were productive at a frequency of about 87% or about 30%.

The PCR had 60 Vbeta and 13 Jbeta primers. Sequencing was performed with immunoSEQ multiplex PCR; in TCRdb, only in-frame clones are kept and a portion is missing. The table has approximately 100,000 clones, around 84% seen once. Notes on this clone: Its antigen is currently unknown.

Per the germline V gene, CDR1 is SGHRS and CDR2 is YFSETQ. Losses at the gene ends were 1 base for V and 8 bases for J; bases not matched to a gene: 11. The CDR3 has 16 residues. The receptor was isolated from a man between 40 and 49 years old in good health and CMV-seropositive. This chain joins TRBV5-1 and TRBJ2-1; 8 bases align to TRBD2. The sequencing input was PBMCs. The CDR3 loop is CASSLNPGGAEDEQFF. The DNA of the CDR3 is TGCGCCAGCAGCTTGAATCCGGGAGGGGCGGAAGATGAGCAGTTCTTC.